What follows is one T cell receptor (beta chain) and its context. Its antigen is undetermined. The PCR made use of 60 Vbeta and 13 Jbeta primers. The repertoire was sequenced with immunoSEQ multiplex PCR; TCRdb's copy has only in-frame clones and lacks some. Here the sample spans 150,000 to 200,000 clones, 75% to 80% being singletons. This sample stems from a study of cytomegalovirus exposure and HLA in healthy donors. Regarding the study as a whole: Researchers reported that a few CMV-associated chains were confirmed in vitro as CMV antigen-specific. A later look showed TCR association rates differing by HLA locus, highest for DRB1 and lowest for HLA-C.

CDR1 and CDR2 from the germline V gene are MNHEY and SMNVEV (reference sequence). V was shortened by 2 bases and J by 3 bases, with 16 bases between the two germline ends. This CDR3 is built from 16 residues. This rearrangement joins TRBV27 to TRBJ1-1, with D perhaps TRBD1 (5 bases). Sequencing was carried out using PBMCs. The clonotype was recovered from a woman in her 50s in good health and CMV-seropositive. The CDR3: CASSLLSKGRDTEAFF. The CDR3, as DNA: TGTGCCAGCAGTTTACTTTCGAAGGGGAGGGACACTGAAGCTTTCTTT.